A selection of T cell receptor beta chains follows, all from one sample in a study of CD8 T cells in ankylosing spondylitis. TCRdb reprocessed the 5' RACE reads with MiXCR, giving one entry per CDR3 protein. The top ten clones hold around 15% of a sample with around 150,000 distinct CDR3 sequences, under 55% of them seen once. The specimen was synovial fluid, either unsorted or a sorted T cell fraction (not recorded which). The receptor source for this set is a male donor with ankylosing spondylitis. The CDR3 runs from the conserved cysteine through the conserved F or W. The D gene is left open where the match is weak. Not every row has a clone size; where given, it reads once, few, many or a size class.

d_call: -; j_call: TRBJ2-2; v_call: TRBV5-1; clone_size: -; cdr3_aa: CASSHGVGRTGELFF; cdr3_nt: TGCGCCAGCAGTCATGGCGTTGGTCGGACCGGGGAGCTGTTTTTT
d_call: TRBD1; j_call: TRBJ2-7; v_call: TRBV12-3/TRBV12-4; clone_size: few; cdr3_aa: CASSPGQRVPPPLIYEQYF; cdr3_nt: TGTGCCAGCAGTCCGGGACAGCGAGTCCCTCCCCCCTTGATATACGAGCAGTACTTC
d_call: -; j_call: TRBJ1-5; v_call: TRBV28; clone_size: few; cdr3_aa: CASSLGIIFQPQHF; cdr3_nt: TGTGCCAGCAGTTTAGGGATTATCTTTCAGCCCCAGCATTTT
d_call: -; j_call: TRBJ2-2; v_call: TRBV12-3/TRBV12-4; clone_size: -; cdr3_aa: CASTLPFHTGELFF; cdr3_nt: TGTGCCAGCACCCTCCCCTTTCACACCGGGGAGCTGTTTTTT
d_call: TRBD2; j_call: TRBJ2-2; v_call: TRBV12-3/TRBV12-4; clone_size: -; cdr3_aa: CASQWAGGPGELFF; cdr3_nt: TGTGCCAGCCAATGGGCGGGGGGGCCTGGGGAGCTGTTTTTT
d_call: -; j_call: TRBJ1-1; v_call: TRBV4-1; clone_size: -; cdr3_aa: CASSHIGPLNTEAFF; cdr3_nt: TGCGCCAGCAGCCACATTGGCCCTTTGAACACTGAAGCTTTCTTT
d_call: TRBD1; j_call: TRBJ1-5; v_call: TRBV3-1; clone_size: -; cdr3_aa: CASSQYPGGWRGLQPQHF; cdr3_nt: TGTGCCAGCAGCCAATATCCGGGGGGTTGGAGGGGGCTTCAGCCCCAGCATTTT
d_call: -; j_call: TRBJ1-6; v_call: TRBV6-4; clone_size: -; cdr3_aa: CASSDGVSSNSPLHF; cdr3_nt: TGTGCCAGCAGTGACGGGGTATCAAGCAATTCACCCCTCCACTTT
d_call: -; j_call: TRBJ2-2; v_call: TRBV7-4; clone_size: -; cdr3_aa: CASSPGDTGELFF; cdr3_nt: TGTGCCAGCAGCCCTGGGGACACCGGGGAGCTGTTTTTT
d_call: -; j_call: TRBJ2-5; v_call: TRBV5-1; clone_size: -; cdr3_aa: CASSWGPLLRYQETQYF; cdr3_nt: TGCGCCAGCAGCTGGGGACCGCTATTGAGGTACCAAGAGACCCAGTACTTC
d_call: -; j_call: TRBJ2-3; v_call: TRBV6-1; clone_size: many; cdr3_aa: CASSELGGGTDTQYF; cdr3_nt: TGTGCCAGCAGTGAATTAGGAGGAGGCACAGATACGCAGTATTTT
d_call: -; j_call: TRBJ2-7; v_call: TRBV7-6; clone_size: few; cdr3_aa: CASSLSYGRIPGEQYF; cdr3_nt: TGTGCCAGCAGCTTGAGCTACGGAAGGATTCCAGGAGAGCAGTACTTC
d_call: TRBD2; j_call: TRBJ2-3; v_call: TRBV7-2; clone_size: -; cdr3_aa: CASSSLAGPLTDTQYF; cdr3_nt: TGTGCCAGCAGCTCATTAGCGGGGCCTCTCACAGATACGCAGTATTTT
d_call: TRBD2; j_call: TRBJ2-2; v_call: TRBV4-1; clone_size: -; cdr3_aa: CASSHAGGRGELFF; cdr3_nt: TGCGCCAGCAGCCACGCGGGGGGGCGCGGGGAGCTGTTTTTT
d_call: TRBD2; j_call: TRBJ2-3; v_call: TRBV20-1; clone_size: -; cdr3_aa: CSANPGTSVPDTQYF; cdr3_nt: TGCAGTGCTAACCCCGGGACTAGCGTCCCAGATACGCAGTATTTT
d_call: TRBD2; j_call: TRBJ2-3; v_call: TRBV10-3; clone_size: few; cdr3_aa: CAISTLAGGPNTQYF; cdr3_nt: TGTGCCATCAGCACCCTAGCGGGGGGGCCAAATACGCAGTATTTT
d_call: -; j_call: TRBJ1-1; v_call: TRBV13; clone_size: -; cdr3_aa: CASSLDYTEAFF; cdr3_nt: TGTGCCAGCAGCTTAGACTACACTGAAGCTTTCTTT
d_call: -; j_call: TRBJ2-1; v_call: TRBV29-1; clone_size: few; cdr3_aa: CSVGQDNNEQFF; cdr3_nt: TGCAGCGTTGGACAAGACAACAATGAGCAGTTCTTC